The rows below give T cell receptor beta chains drawn from one sample of a study of immune evolution from preneoplasia to lung adenocarcinoma. Profiling relied on immunoSEQ multiplex PCR, and the TCRdb table lists in-frame clones only, not all of them. Seen here are thousands of clones, 75% to 90% observed once, and the top ten hold approximately 3.5%. Source material: FFPE invasive lung adenocarcinoma tissue. These receptors originate from a person aged 55-75 years with lung adenocarcinoma. The CDR3 runs from the conserved cysteine through the conserved F or W. A D gene is named only where the DNA matches it firmly. Clone size is shown for a subset of rows, as once, few, many or a class of expanded clone.

V gene	clone size	J gene	D gene	CDR3 protein	CDR3 DNA
TRBV6-1	-	TRBJ2-5	-	CASLDSSETQYF	TGTGCCAGCTTAGACAGTAGTGAGACCCAGTACTTC
TRBV7-2	-	TRBJ2-7	TRBD2	CASNPTSGPYEQYF	TGTGCCAGCAACCCGACTAGCGGACCCTACGAGCAGTACTTC
TRBV18	-	TRBJ2-5	TRBD2	CASSPPGLGLQETQYF	TGTGCCAGCTCACCACCAGGACTAGGACTCCAAGAGACCCAGTACTTC
TRBV6-5	few	TRBJ1-1	TRBD1	CASKQGEANTEAFF	TGTGCCAGCAAGCAGGGGGAGGCGAACACTGAAGCTTTCTTT
TRBV5-3	-	TRBJ2-1	-	CARSLTRSPDNEQFF	TGTGCCAGAAGCTTGACTCGCAGTCCAGACAATGAGCAGTTCTTC
TRBV27	-	TRBJ2-1	TRBD2	CASSLWGRATYNEQFF	TGTGCCAGCAGTTTGTGGGGGAGGGCCACCTACAATGAGCAGTTCTTC
TRBV4-2	-	TRBJ2-4	-	CASSPRRGGAQTKNIQYF	TGTGCCAGCAGCCCTAGGAGGGGGGGGGCGCAAACCAAAAACATTCAGTACTTC
TRBV19	-	TRBJ1-5	-	CASSIDPGHTNQPQHF	TGTGCCAGTAGTATAGATCCAGGGCACACAAATCAGCCCCAGCATTTT
TRBV19	-	TRBJ2-7	-	CASSPGLLTEQYF	TGTGCCAGTAGTCCGGGACTTCTTACCGAGCAGTACTTC
TRBV10-3	-	TRBJ2-5	TRBD2	CAISGGTTLETQYF	TGTGCCATCAGTGGAGGGACTACTTTAGAGACCCAGTACTTC
TRBV13	-	TRBJ2-3	-	CASSLDTDTQYF	TGTGCCAGCAGCTTAGACACAGATACGCAGTATTTT
TRBV29-1	-	TRBJ2-3	-	CSATTSTDTQYF	TGCAGCGCTACGACTAGCACAGATACGCAGTATTTT
TRBV19	-	TRBJ1-5	-	CASSRTGMRDQPQHF	TGTGCCAGTAGTAGAACAGGGATGAGGGATCAGCCCCAGCATTTT
TRBV18	-	TRBJ2-7	-	CASSPPQSPYEQYF	TGTGCCAGCTCACCACCGCAGAGCCCCTACGAGCAGTACTTC
TRBV14	-	TRBJ1-1	-	CASSWTENTEAFF	TGTGCCAGCAGCTGGACAGAGAACACTGAAGCTTTCTTT
TRBV7-2	few	TRBJ2-2	-	CASSLSPTGTNTGELFF	TGTGCCAGCAGCTTAAGTCCGACTGGAACGAACACCGGGGAGCTGTTTTTT
TRBV19	once	TRBJ1-5	-	CASDPGVQPQHF	TGTGCCAGCGATCCAGGGGTTCAGCCCCAGCATTTT
TRBV25-1	-	TRBJ2-7	-	CASSIKYEQYF	TGTGCCAGCAGTATCAAATATGAGCAGTACTTC
TRBV28	few	TRBJ1-5	TRBD1	CASSPDRENQPQHF	TGTGCCAGCAGTCCGGACAGGGAAAATCAGCCCCAGCATTTT
TRBV5-1	-	TRBJ2-3	-	CATSFGRDTDTQYF	TGCGCCACCAGTTTCGGGAGAGACACAGATACGCAGTATTTT
TRBV7-8	-	TRBJ2-6	TRBD2	CASSLVGLDFSGANVLTF	TGTGCCAGCAGCTTAGTGGGACTAGACTTCTCTGGGGCCAACGTCCTGACTTTC
TRBV11-2	-	TRBJ2-5	-	CASRKQTGTYEETQYF	TGTGCCAGCAGAAAACAGACAGGGACTTACGAGGAGACCCAGTACTTC
TRBV28	few	TRBJ2-5	-	CASSFGETQYF	TGTGCCAGCAGTTTTGGAGAGACCCAGTACTTC
TRBV5-1	-	TRBJ2-5	TRBD1	CASSFYRGLAQETQYF	TGCGCCAGCAGCTTTTACAGGGGGTTAGCCCAAGAGACCCAGTACTTC
TRBV6-5	-	TRBJ1-4	-	CASSYSSLPNEKLFF	TGTGCCAGCAGTTACTCGTCACTGCCGAATGAAAAACTGTTTTTT
TRBV7-8	-	TRBJ2-5	-	CASSLRLGRGQTQYF	TGTGCCAGCAGCTTAAGGTTGGGGAGGGGGCAGACCCAGTACTTC
TRBV9	-	TRBJ2-3	-	CASSGADTQYF	TGTGCCAGCAGCGGGGCAGATACGCAGTATTTT
TRBV20-1	-	TRBJ2-7	-	CSAERAPGQYF	TGCAGTGCCGAGAGGGCCCCGGGGCAGTACTTC
TRBV30	-	TRBJ1-5	-	CALQRDSNQPQHF	TGTGCCTTACAGAGAGATAGCAATCAGCCCCAGCATTTT
TRBV2	few	TRBJ1-4	-	CASSADSNEKLFF	TGTGCCAGCAGTGCGGATTCAAATGAAAAACTGTTTTTT
TRBV6-5	-	TRBJ2-5	TRBD2	CASSYSGLAGRETQYF	TGTGCCAGCAGTTACTCGGGGCTAGCGGGTAGAGAGACCCAGTACTTC
TRBV21-1	-	TRBJ1-1	-	CASTGLGVNTEAFF	TGTGCCAGCACCGGGTTGGGGGTGAACACTGAAGCTTTCTTT
TRBV29-1	-	TRBJ2-6	-	CSVQVAPSGANVLTF	TGCAGCGTCCAGGTGGCTCCCTCTGGGGCCAACGTCCTGACTTTC
TRBV15	-	TRBJ2-1	-	CATSRAQHNEQFF	TGTGCCACCAGCCGGGCCCAACACAATGAGCAGTTCTTC
TRBV10-1	-	TRBJ2-2	-	CASSSTGNTGELFF	TGCGCCAGCAGCTCTACAGGAAACACCGGGGAGCTGTTTTTT
TRBV6-6	-	TRBJ2-3	TRBD2	CASRPSGSGTDTQYF	TGTGCCAGCAGACCGAGCGGGAGTGGCACAGATACGCAGTATTTT
TRBV29-1	-	TRBJ2-5	-	CSVEEAEGETQYF	TGCAGCGTTGAAGAGGCAGAAGGAGAGACCCAGTACTTC
TRBV9	-	TRBJ2-5	-	CASTPLAGGGRLGETQYF	TGTGCCAGCACCCCTCTAGCTGGAGGGGGGAGGTTAGGAGAGACCCAGTACTTC
TRBV11-2	-	TRBJ2-7	TRBD2	CASSFSGSTLIYEQYF	TGTGCCAGCAGCTTTAGCGGGAGCACTCTTATATACGAGCAGTACTTC
TRBV4-1	-	TRBJ1-1	-	CASSQQGLNTEAFF	TGCGCCAGCAGCCAACAGGGCCTGAACACTGAAGCTTTCTTT
TRBV6-5	few	TRBJ2-2	TRBD1	CASKKGQVNTGELFF	TGTGCCAGCAAAAAGGGACAGGTTAACACCGGGGAGCTGTTTTTT
TRBV7-8	-	TRBJ2-5	-	CASSRSMETQYF	TGTGCCAGCAGCCGGAGTATGGAGACCCAGTACTTC
TRBV13	-	TRBJ1-1	TRBD1	CASSLGQGNTEAFF	TGTGCCAGCAGCTTGGGACAGGGGAACACTGAAGCTTTCTTT
TRBV10-2	-	TRBJ2-7	TRBD2	CASSEVAGGPREQYF	TGCGCCAGCAGTGAAGTGGCGGGAGGGCCGCGGGAGCAGTACTTC
TRBV5-6	-	TRBJ2-7	-	CASSFSLTDYEQYF	TGTGCCAGCAGCTTCTCCCTGACAGATTACGAGCAGTACTTC
TRBV11-2	-	TRBJ1-4	-	CASSPRRGLELFF	TGTGCCAGCAGCCCTCGCCGCGGCCTAGAACTGTTTTTT
TRBV4-1	-	TRBJ2-5	TRBD2	CASSQGGGPQYF	TGCGCCAGCAGCCAAGGGGGGGGACCCCAGTACTTC
TRBV11-2	-	TRBJ2-3	-	CASSPHTDTQYF	TGTGCCAGCAGCCCACACACAGATACGCAGTATTTT
TRBV6-4	-	TRBJ1-1	TRBD1	CASTNYAGGARNTEAFF	TGTGCCAGCACTAATTACGCAGGGGGCGCAAGGAACACTGAAGCTTTCTTT
TRBV12-5	once	TRBJ2-4	-	CASGTGVGAFMDIQYF	TGTGCTAGTGGCACCGGGGTGGGCGCCTTCATGGACATTCAGTACTTC
TRBV5-4	-	TRBJ1-4	-	CASSLVELGDEKLFF	TGTGCCAGCAGCTTGGTGGAGCTTGGCGATGAAAAACTGTTTTTT
TRBV5-1	-	TRBJ1-1	-	CASSLRNSDTEAFF	TGCGCCAGCAGCTTGAGAAATTCTGACACTGAAGCTTTCTTT
TRBV7-2	-	TRBJ2-7	-	CASSLWAGRGRQGSYEQYF	TGTGCCAGCAGCTTATGGGCGGGGAGGGGGCGGCAGGGGTCCTACGAGCAGTACTTC
TRBV18	-	TRBJ2-1	-	CASSPRGESSYNEQFF	TGTGCCAGCTCACCACGGGGGGAATCCTCCTACAATGAGCAGTTCTTC
TRBV6-1	few	TRBJ2-1	-	CASSEAGGSYNEQFF	TGTGCCAGCAGTGAAGCAGGGGGTTCCTACAATGAGCAGTTCTTC